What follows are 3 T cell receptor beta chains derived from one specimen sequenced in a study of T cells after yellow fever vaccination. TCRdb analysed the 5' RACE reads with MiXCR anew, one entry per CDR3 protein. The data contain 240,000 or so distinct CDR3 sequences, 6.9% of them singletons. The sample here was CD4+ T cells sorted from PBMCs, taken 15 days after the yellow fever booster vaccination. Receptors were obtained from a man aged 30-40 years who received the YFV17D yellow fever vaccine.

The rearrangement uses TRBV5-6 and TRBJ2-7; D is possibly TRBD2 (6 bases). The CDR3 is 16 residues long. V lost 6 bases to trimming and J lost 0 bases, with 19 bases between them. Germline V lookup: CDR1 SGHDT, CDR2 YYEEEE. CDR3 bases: TGTGCCAGCACCCGGGACTTCGGCCAAAGCTCCTACGAGCAGTACTTC. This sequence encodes CASTRDFGQSSYEQYF.

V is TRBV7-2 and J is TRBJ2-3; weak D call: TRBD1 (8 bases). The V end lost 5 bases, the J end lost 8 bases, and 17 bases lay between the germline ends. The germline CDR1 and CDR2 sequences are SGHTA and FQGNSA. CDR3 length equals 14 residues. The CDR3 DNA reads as TGTGCCAGCAGCCTCACAGGGGGGGGGGCTACGCAGTATTTT. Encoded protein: CASSLTGGGATQYF.

CDR3: CASSLQLGTQYF. As DNA, the CDR3 is TGTGCCAGCAGCCTCCAACTCGGGACCCAGTACTTC. V gene TRBV7-9 combines with J gene TRBJ2-5; D uncertain. Germline values: CDR1 SEHNR, CDR2 FQNEAQ (reference sequence). Trimming cost V 5 bases and J 7 bases, with 11 bases left between them. This CDR3 contains 12 residues. The full variable domain, rest sourced from reference TRBV7-9 and TRBJ2-5, is DTGVSQNPRHKITKRGQNVTFRCDPISEHNRLYWYRQTLGQGPEFLTYFQNEAQLEKSRLLSDRFSAERPKGSFSTLEIQRTEQGDSAMYLCASSLQLGTQYFGPGTRLLVL.